The table lists the clone carrying this T cell receptor beta chain with a count of one. Antigen specificity is unknown. The CDR3 regions of TCR beta were amplified from RNA transcripts. First-round RT-PCR targeting the TCR CDR3 was performed with the HTBI primer set. TCRdb recomputed calls from the multiplex PCR reads with MiXCR, one row per CDR3 protein. This table has 450,000 to 600,000 distinct CDR3 sequences, 14% appearing once. This entry is derived from a study of T cells in Graves' hyperthyroidism and ophthalmopathy. Study at large: Staff took peripheral blood when the initial diagnosis was made, before any treatment began. Overall study results and limits: Blood also held most thyroid clonotypes expanded beyond 0.001.

Hyperthyroidism of Graves' type that showed no ophthalmopathy progression within 18 months was stable. Uncontrolled infection, other autoimmune disease, pregnancy or lactation disqualified patients from enrolment. Material: blood. This TCR was recovered from a woman between 40 and 50 years old with Graves' hyperthyroidism.

The CDR3 protein is CASSIYRLAGAGETQYF. CDR3 sequence (DNA): TGTGCCAGCAGTATCTACAGACTAGCGGGGGCCGGAGAGACCCAGTACTTC. The chain has TRBV27 and TRBJ2-5; 12 nucleotides match TRBD2. Per the germline V gene, CDR1 is MNHEY and CDR2 is SMNVEV (reference sequence). Trimming removed 5 bases from V and 4 bases from J; junction bases left unmatched: 11. This CDR3 contains 17 residues.